Below, 30 T cell receptor beta chains from the same sample are listed, as sequenced in a study of T cells in Graves' hyperthyroidism and ophthalmopathy. Amplified TCR beta CDR3 regions came from RNA transcripts. HTBI primers were used for first-round RT-PCR of the TCR CDR3. TCRdb ran MiXCR on the multiplex PCR reads and lists one entry per CDR3 protein. The sample includes hundreds of thousands of distinct CDR3 sequences, around 21% of them seen just once. The specimen sequenced was blood. These TCRs come from a man under 40 with Graves' ophthalmopathy.

This clonotype was counted only a few times. V is TRBV28 and J is TRBJ1-1; 7 nucleotides line up with TRBD1. There are 15 residues in the CDR3. The germline CDR1 and CDR2 sequences are MDHEN and SYDVKM. With 3 bases clipped from V and 4 bases from J, the junction kept 8 bases outside the gene matches. CDR3 DNA: TGTGCCAGCAGTTTTAGGGACAGCGGGTCCACTGAAGCTTTCTTT. It encodes CASSFRDSGSTEAFF.

This clonotype was seen repeatedly, ten times or more. The chain employs TRBV11-1 and TRBJ1-1, with D tentatively TRBD1 (5 bases). The CDR3 extends over 16 amino acids. CDR1 SGHAT and CDR2 FQDESV come from the germline V gene (reference sequence). Trimming removed 3 bases at V and 1 base at J, with 15 bases between. CDR3: CASSLGDWDANTEAFF. The CDR3 nucleotides read TGTGCCAGCAGCTTGGGGGACTGGGATGCGAACACTGAAGCTTTCTTT.

The chain employs TRBV20-1 and TRBJ2-3; TRBD2 agrees at 9 bases. Trimming took 3 bases from V and 8 from J; bases not matched to a gene: 6. Per the germline V gene, CDR1 is DFQATT and CDR2 is SNEGSKA (reference sequence). The CDR3 extends over 13 amino acids. This CDR3 is CSASPASGVTQYF. CDR3 DNA: TGCAGTGCTAGTCCGGCTAGCGGGGTTACGCAGTATTTT.

This clonotype was observed many times. V usage is TRBV7-2 and J usage is TRBJ2-5; weak D call: TRBD1 (6 bases). The germline CDR1 and CDR2 sequences are SGHTA and FQGNSA. The CDR3 totals 13 residues. V was trimmed by 4 bases and J by 3 bases, leaving 9 bases between them. The DNA of the CDR3 is TGTGCCAGCAGCTCCTGGGACAAAGAGACCCAGTACTTC. Its protein is CASSSWDKETQYF.

This clonotype was seen more than once but under ten times. The genes are TRBV6-5 and TRBJ2-7; possibly TRBD1 or TRBD2 for D (5 bases each). The V end was cut by 2 bases, the J end by 0 bases, with 11 bases between. CDR3 length: 15 residues. Germline CDR1 is MNHEY and CDR2 is SVGAGI. CDR3 protein: CASSYAGTGSYEQYF. The DNA of the CDR3 is TGTGCCAGCAGTTACGCCGGGACGGGCTCCTACGAGCAGTACTTC.

This clonotype has only a few counts. The chain carries TRBV10-3 and TRBJ2-1, with D possibly TRBD1 on 5 matching bases. Germline V gene sequence: CDR1 ENHRY, CDR2 SYGVKD. Deletions cut 10 bases from V and 9 bases from J, with 16 bases between. The CDR3 loop spans 12 amino acids. In DNA form, the CDR3 reads TGTGCCACAAGGGGTGGTGAGAGTGAGCAGTTCTTC. This encodes CATRGGESEQFF.

The chain recombines TRBV24-1 with TRBJ1-1, with a weak D call TRBD1 (6 bases). Per the germline V gene, CDR1 is KGHDR and CDR2 is SFDVKD. V dropped 3 bases and J dropped 2 bases, with 12 bases sitting between them. The CDR3 spans 15 residues. In DNA form, the CDR3 reads TGTGCCACCAGTGATGCCAGGGGAAGCAACACTGAAGCTTTCTTT. Amino acids: CATSDARGSNTEAFF.

The chain combines TRBV2 with TRBJ1-1; D is undetermined. In germline, CDR1 is SNHLY, CDR2 FYNNEI. The V gene lost 7 bases and the J gene lost 1 base, with 13 bases spanning the gap. This CDR3 spans 14 amino acids. The CDR3 loop is CASMGSYRNTEAFF. CDR3 coding DNA: TGTGCCAGCATGGGATCGTACCGGAACACTGAAGCTTTCTTT.

J is TRBJ2-2 and V is TRBV7-9, with 7 bases that match TRBD2. The CDR3 is 16 residues long. V lost 4 bases, J lost 4 bases, and 9 bases stayed unmatched. The V gene's germline CDR1 is SEHNR and CDR2 FQNEAQ (reference sequence). Written as DNA, the CDR3 is TGTGCCAGCAGCTCCCCGGGGGGTAGTCCCACCGGGGAGCTGTTTTTT. It is translated as CASSSPGGSPTGELFF. The entire variable domain, with the rest obtained from reference TRBV7-9 and TRBJ2-2, is as follows: DTGVSQNPRHKITKRGQNVTFRCDPISEHNRLYWYRQTLGQGPEFLTYFQNEAQLEKSRLLSDRFSAERPKGSFSTLEIQRTEQGDSAMYLCASSSPGGSPTGELFFGEGSRLTVL.

The chain couples TRBV12-3 or TRBV12-4 to TRBJ2-1; 11 bases are a match to TRBD2. Trimming took 6 bases from V and 1 from J; bases not matched to a gene: 8. The CDR3 is made up of 17 amino acids. In nucleotides, the CDR3 is TGTGCCAGCAGCCGCCTGACTAGCGGGATTTCCTACAATGAGCAGTTCTTC. Its protein is CASSRLTSGISYNEQFF.

The J gene is TRBJ2-2, the V gene TRBV19; D unclear. V dropped 9 bases and J dropped 1 base, with 9 bases sitting between them. Per germline, CDR1 LNHDA and CDR2 SQIVND (reference sequence). The CDR3 length is 13 residues. The CDR3 protein is CASHAMNTGELFF. The CDR3 nucleotides are TGTGCCAGCCATGCAATGAACACCGGGGAGCTGTTTTTT.

Many counts were recorded for this clonotype. The rearrangement joins TRBV24-1 to TRBJ2-3; D remains unclear. CDR3 length: 14 amino acids. The germline V gene has CDR1 KGHDR and CDR2 SFDVKD. Trimming took off 5 bases at V and 1 base at J, with 9 bases between the two ends. Here the CDR3 DNA reads TGTGCCACCAGTGTAGGGTGGGGCACAGATACGCAGTATTTT. Amino acids: CATSVGWGTDTQYF.

This clonotype was counted many times. This sequence joins TRBV5-1 and TRBJ1-1; D is possibly TRBD1 (5 bases). Germline V lookup: CDR1 SGHRS, CDR2 YFSETQ. The CDR3 contains 15 residues. V was cut by 3 bases and J by 1 base, with 13 bases left in between. CDR3 sequence reads: CASSYAQGTNTEAFF. CDR3 nucleotides: TGCGCCAGCAGCTACGCGCAGGGTACGAACACTGAAGCTTTCTTT.

The V gene is TRBV5-5, the J gene TRBJ1-4, with D possibly being TRBD1 (5 bases). Trimming removed 3 bases at V and 0 bases at J, with 15 bases between. Germline lookup yields CDR1 SGHKS and CDR2 YYEKEE (reference sequence). This CDR3 has 17 amino acids. CDR3 protein: CASSSTVFLATNEKLFF. The CDR3 DNA sequence: TGTGCCAGCAGCTCGACAGTATTCCTTGCAACTAATGAAAAACTGTTTTTT. Supplemented by reference TRBV5-5 and TRBJ1-4, the full variable domain reads DAGVTQSPTHLIKTRGQQVTLRCSPISGHKSVSWYQQVLGQGPQFIFQYYEKEERGRGNFPDRFSARQFPNYSSELNVNALLLGDSALYLCASSSTVFLATNEKLFFGSGTQLSVL.

V is TRBV20-1 and J is TRBJ2-1, with 9 bases aligning to TRBD2. Germline values: CDR1 DFQATT, CDR2 SNEGSKA (reference sequence). Trimming removed 5 bases from V and 4 bases from J; junction bases left unmatched: 6. The CDR3 length is 14 residues. CDR3 bases: TGCAGTGCTTCCCTAGCGGGACTTTACAATGAGCAGTTCTTC. Amino acids: CSASLAGLYNEQFF.

The chain recombines TRBV5-1 with TRBJ2-1, with D maybe TRBD1 (6 bases). V was cut by 4 bases and J by 7 bases, with 15 bases left in between. The CDR3 covers 14 residues. In germline, CDR1 is SGHRS, CDR2 YFSETQ. The DNA of the CDR3 is TGCGCCAGCAGCCCGGCTACAGGGTGGAATGAGCAGTTCTTC. This sequence encodes CASSPATGWNEQFF.

The rearrangement joins TRBV11-2 to TRBJ2-6; the D call may be TRBD1 or TRBD2 (5 bases each). From germline, CDR1 is SGHAT and CDR2 FQNNGV. This CDR3 contains 15 residues. Trimming pared 7 bases from V and 0 bases from J, leaving 10 bases between. DNA of the CDR3: TGTGCCAGCATCCCCGGGGCCTCTGGGGCCAACGTCCTGACTTTC. Translation: CASIPGASGANVLTF. The variable domain in full, with the rest retrieved from reference TRBV11-2 and TRBJ2-6, is EAGVAQSPRYKIIEKRQSVAFWCNPISGHATLYWYQQILGQGPKLLIQFQNNGVVDDSQLPKDRFSAERLKGVDSTLKIQPAKLEDSAVYLCASIPGASGANVLTFGAGSRLTVL.

With regard to this clonotype: Being one base from a much bigger clone, this may be a read error. This chain joins TRBV28 and TRBJ2-3; possible D gene TRBD1, 5 bases. This CDR3 contains 14 residues. Germline CDR1 and CDR2: MDHEN and SYDVKM. The V end lost 11 bases, the J end lost 2 bases, and 17 bases lay between the germline ends. The CDR3 sequence: CAGEDSQPTDTQYF. The CDR3 region has the DNA TGTGCCGGCGAAGACAGCCAACCCACAGATACGCAGTATTTT.

This clonotype appeared many times. This chain links TRBV30 with TRBJ2-5; D is possibly TRBD1 (5 bases). Germline V gene lookup returns CDR1 GTSNPN and CDR2 SVGIG (reference sequence). This CDR3 is built from 15 residues. Trimming removed 2 bases at V and 1 base at J, with 14 bases between. CDR3 DNA sequence: TGTGCCTGGAGTCCTCCAGACAGCGCCCAAGAGACCCAGTACTTC. It is translated as CAWSPPDSAQETQYF. Supplemented by reference TRBV30 and TRBJ2-5, the full variable domain reads SQTIHQWPATLVQPVGSPLSLECTVEGTSNPNLYWYRQAAGRGLQLLFYSVGIGQISSEVPQNLSASRPQDRQFILSSKKLLLSDSGFYLCAWSPPDSAQETQYFGPGTRLLVL.

Comments on this clonotype: One end of the junction does not line up with germline, which may come from a read error. The chain recombines TRBV7-7 with TRBJ2-7; D call uncertain. The CDR3 covers 15 residues. CDR1 and CDR2 (germline): SSHAT, FNYEAQ (reference sequence). The CDR3 DNA reads as TGTGCTAGCAGCCCCACGCTGGACCCGATAGACGAGCAGTACTTC. Its protein is CASSPTLDPIDEQYF. Supplemented by reference TRBV7-7 and TRBJ2-7, the full variable domain reads GAGVSQSPRYKVTKRGQDVTLRCDPISSHATLYWYQQALGQGPEFLTYFNYEAQPDKSGLPSDRFSAERPEGSISTLTIQRTEQRDSAMYRCASSPTLDPIDEQYFGPGTRLTVT.

The chain couples TRBV7-9 to TRBJ2-3, with D perhaps TRBD2 (5 bases). The germline V gene encodes CDR1 SEHNR and CDR2 FQNEAQ (reference sequence). V dropped 5 bases and J dropped 4 bases, with 19 bases sitting between them. This CDR3 spans 16 amino acids. The CDR3 DNA follows: TGTGCCAGCAGCCCCGGTTGGAGCGGAGGCCCAGATACGCAGTATTTT. This encodes CASSPGWSGGPDTQYF.

This clonotype has ten or more counts. This CDR3 is CASSLERGTGELFF. CDR3 nucleotides: TGTGCCAGCAGCTTAGAGCGGGGAACCGGGGAGCTGTTTTTT. The chain uses TRBV11-2 and TRBJ2-2, with D possibly TRBD2 on 6 matching bases. Germline assignment: CDR1 SGHAT and CDR2 FQNNGV. The CDR3 runs 14 residues. With 0 bases removed from V and 5 bases from J, the gap between germline ends came to 7 bases. The whole variable domain, remainder taken from reference TRBV11-2 and TRBJ2-2, is EAGVAQSPRYKIIEKRQSVAFWCNPISGHATLYWYQQILGQGPKLLIQFQNNGVVDDSQLPKDRFSAERLKGVDSTLKIQPAKLEDSAVYLCASSLERGTGELFFGEGSRLTVL.

This clonotype has just a few counts. As DNA, the CDR3 is TGTGCCAGCAGCGTAGGCCGGAGGCGGACCGGGGAGCTGTTTTTT. This encodes CASSVGRRRTGELFF. The genes are TRBV9 and TRBJ2-2, with TRBD2 as a possible D gene (5 bases). This CDR3 is 15 amino acids long. The V gene's germline CDR1 is SGDLS and CDR2 YYNGEE. Trimming removed 0 bases from V and 5 bases from J, with 11 bases in between.

The table lists this clonotype with a few counts. This chain joins TRBV5-1 and TRBJ2-7, with TRBD1 matching over 9 bases. The CDR3 consists of 14 residues. Trimming removed 4 bases from V and 6 bases from J; junction bases left unmatched: 8. CDR1 SGHRS and CDR2 YFSETQ come from the germline V gene. Written as DNA, the CDR3 is TGCGCCAGCAGCGACCCGGGACAGGGTGGCGAGCAGTACTTC. It is translated as CASSDPGQGGEQYF.

The chain recombines TRBV5-1 with TRBJ2-5; D perhaps matches TRBD2 (6 bases). CDR1 is SGHRS, CDR2 YFSETQ, per germline. This CDR3 region has 14 residues. V was shortened by 4 bases and J by 5 bases, with 15 bases between the two germline ends. This chain's CDR3 is CASSEDGSWETQYF. DNA of the CDR3: TGCGCCAGCAGCGAAGACGGGAGTTGGGAGACCCAGTACTTC.

This chain links TRBV7-9 with TRBJ2-7; 11 positions agree with TRBD2. V lost 5 bases, J lost 8 bases, and 14 bases stayed unmatched. This CDR3 has 16 residues. CDR1 is SEHNR and CDR2 is FQNEAQ in the germline V gene (reference sequence). The CDR3 sequence is CASSPTSGRALVKQYF. The CDR3 DNA follows: TGTGCCAGCAGCCCTACTAGCGGGAGAGCCCTGGTGAAGCAGTACTTC.

This clonotype was seen a handful of times. The chain links TRBV4-3 to TRBJ1-1; D perhaps matches TRBD1 (5 bases). V was trimmed by 0 bases and J by 4 bases, leaving 12 bases between them. Germline CDR1 LGHNA, CDR2 YSLEER. The CDR3 length is 15 residues. The CDR3, as DNA: TGCGCCAGCAGCCAAGAAAAAAGGGGAGGCACTGAAGCTTTCTTT. Amino acid sequence: CASSQEKRGGTEAFF.

This chain uses TRBV18 with TRBJ2-1; D may be TRBD1 (6 bases). This CDR3 comprises 15 residues. Trimming took 3 bases from V and 8 from J, leaving 17 bases between them. Looked up from germline, CDR1 is KGHSH and CDR2 is LQKENI. The CDR3 loop is CASSPGQGRYDEQFF. The DNA for the CDR3 is TGTGCCAGCTCACCGGGGCAGGGGAGATACGATGAGCAGTTCTTC.

This clonotype has more than one count but fewer than ten. The gene calls are TRBV9 and TRBJ1-2; D is unresolved. The CDR3 has 12 residues. Germline CDR1 is SGDLS and CDR2 is YYNGEE. Trimming took off 3 bases at V and 3 bases at J, with 6 bases between the two ends. The CDR3 region is CASSGSYYGYTF. As DNA, the CDR3 is TGTGCCAGCAGCGGGTCCTACTATGGCTACACCTTC.

This chain uses TRBV29-1 with TRBJ1-2; tentative D call: TRBD1 (5 bases). The V gene lost 6 bases and the J gene lost 14 bases, with 13 bases spanning the gap. This CDR3 has 9 amino acids. Looked up from germline, CDR1 is SQVTM and CDR2 is ANQGSEA. The CDR3 DNA reads as TGCAGCGTAGGGACTCCGGGGACCTTC. Residues: CSVGTPGTF. Full variable domain (rest looked up from reference TRBV29-1 and TRBJ1-2): SAVISQKPSRDICQRGTSLTIQCQVDSQVTMMFWYRQQPGQSLTLIATANQGSEATYESGFVIDKFPISRPNLTFSTLTVSNMSPEDSSIYLCSVGTPGTFGSGTRLTVV.